Below, 21 T cell receptor beta chains from the same sample are listed, as sequenced in a study of CD8 T cells in Susac syndrome. Random-hexamer reverse transcription was applied to about 0.45 to 1 ug RNA. TCRdb re-called the immunoSEQ multiplex PCR reads with MiXCR, one entry per CDR3 protein. The sample lists about 49,000 distinct CDR3 sequences; roughly 93% were seen once. Sample: CD8+ T cells from PBMCs. The receptors here all came from a human donor in good health.

CDR3 nucleotide sequence: TGTGCCAGCAGTCCGGACAGGGGAGGAGATACGCAGTATTTT. Amino acid sequence: CASSPDRGGDTQYF. The chain links TRBV27 to TRBJ2-3; 9 nucleotides line up with TRBD1. This CDR3 has 14 amino acids. After removal of 5 bases from V and 5 bases from J, the junction contained 5 bases not matched to a gene. The V gene's germline CDR1 is MNHEY and CDR2 SMNVEV (reference sequence).

The rearrangement uses TRBV7-2 and TRBJ2-7; D not resolved. This CDR3 region has 13 residues. Germline loops: CDR1 SGHTA, CDR2 FQGNSA. Trimming removed 7 bases at V and 6 bases at J, with 16 bases between. CDR3 region: CASTLPPTLEQYF. CDR3 nucleotide sequence: TGTGCCAGCACCCTCCCTCCGACTCTCGAGCAGTACTTC.

This sequence joins TRBV28 and TRBJ2-7, with TRBD1 as a possible D gene (6 bases). V was trimmed by 5 bases and J by 4 bases, leaving 18 bases between them. Germline CDR1 reads MDHEN; CDR2 reads SYDVKM. The CDR3 runs 15 residues. CDR3 bases: TGTGCCAGCAGTATCAACAGGGACCTGCATTACGAGCAGTACTTC. As protein: CASSINRDLHYEQYF.

This chain joins TRBV7-2 and TRBJ1-2; D might be TRBD1 (6 bases). Germline lookup yields CDR1 SGHTA and CDR2 FQGNSA. Trimming took off 3 bases at V and 3 bases at J, with 17 bases between the two ends. The CDR3 extends over 16 amino acids. The CDR3 protein is CASSFLGGAFHYGYTF. CDR3 DNA: TGTGCCAGCAGCTTCCTGGGGGGGGCTTTCCACTATGGCTACACCTTC.

The CDR3 bases are TGCAGCGTGGGGACAGGGGGCGCGACCCAGTACTTC. Protein: CSVGTGGATQYF. V gene TRBV29-1 combines with J gene TRBJ2-5; 12 nucleotides align to TRBD1. Per the germline V gene, CDR1 is SQVTM and CDR2 is ANQGSEA. The CDR3 covers 12 residues. V lost 6 bases to trimming and J lost 7 bases; unmatched junction nucleotides: 3.

The chain carries TRBV29-1 and TRBJ2-7, with 13 bases lining up with TRBD2. V lost 6 bases, J lost 4 bases, and 12 bases stayed unmatched. This CDR3 region has 16 residues. CDR1 SQVTM and CDR2 ANQGSEA come from the germline V gene. Written as DNA, the CDR3 is TGCAGCGTCCAGGGACTAGCGGGAACGGCCGTATACGAGCAGTACTTC. Translated: CSVQGLAGTAVYEQYF.

CDR3 in DNA: TGTGCCAGTAGTCATTCAGGACAGGTCTGGGAGAGCAATCAGCCCCAGCATTTT. Residues: CASSHSGQVWESNQPQHF. The genes are TRBV19 and TRBJ1-5; 7 positions match TRBD1. CDR3 size: 18 residues. Losses at the gene ends were 5 bases for V and 1 base for J; bases not matched to a gene: 14. Looked up from germline, CDR1 is LNHDA and CDR2 is SQIVND (reference sequence).

The chain carries TRBV27 and TRBJ1-5; D gene uncertain. The V and J ends lost 1 base and 5 bases respectively, with 9 bases between them. Germline CDR1 is MNHEY and CDR2 is SMNVEV (reference sequence). The CDR3 loop spans 14 amino acids. The CDR3 coding sequence is TGTGCCAGCAGTTTATTCGGTGGGGATCAGCCCCAGCATTTT. As protein: CASSLFGGDQPQHF.

This chain uses TRBV5-6 with TRBJ2-6; D call uncertain. This CDR3 is built from 12 residues. The germline V gene encodes CDR1 SGHDT and CDR2 YYEEEE. V lost 7 bases to trimming and J lost 0 bases, with 2 bases between them. CDR3 loop: CASSSGANVLTF. CDR3 sequence (DNA): TGTGCCAGCTCCTCTGGGGCCAACGTCCTGACTTTC.

The chain combines TRBV10-2 with TRBJ1-2; D is undetermined. V lost 7 bases to trimming and J lost 7 bases, with 16 bases between them. Germline-derived CDR1 and CDR2 are WSHSY and SAAADI. The CDR3 extends over 13 amino acids. CDR3 DNA sequence: TGCGCCAGCACTGATCACACCCCCCTTGGCTACACCTTC. It encodes CASTDHTPLGYTF.

V usage is TRBV20-1 and J usage is TRBJ1-2, with TRBD1 as a possible D gene (5 bases). The CDR3 consists of 15 residues. Between the trimmed V and J ends, which lost 0 bases and 0 bases, there was a span of 11 bases. Germline CDR1 and CDR2: DFQATT and SNEGSKA (reference sequence). CDR3 sequence: CSAREQGQANYGYTF. CDR3 nucleotides: TGCAGTGCTAGAGAGCAGGGCCAAGCTAACTATGGCTACACCTTC.

V usage is TRBV28 and J usage is TRBJ2-5, with D unclear. The CDR3 has 14 amino acids. V lost 2 bases and J lost 1, with 8 bases in between. CDR1 is MDHEN and CDR2 is SYDVKM in the germline V gene. CDR3 amino acids: CASSLLGRQETQYF. The DNA of the CDR3 is TGTGCCAGCAGTTTACTTGGCCGCCAAGAGACCCAGTACTTC.

This chain uses TRBV9 with TRBJ2-1; D not certain. The CDR3 runs 13 residues. The germline CDR1 and CDR2 sequences are SGDLS and YYNGEE. V lost 0 bases and J 0 bases, leaving 1 base between the germline ends. CDR3 bases: TGTGCCAGCAGCGTAGTCTCCTACAATGAGCAGTTCTTC. This sequence encodes CASSVVSYNEQFF.

Only a few counts were recorded for this clonotype. This rearrangement joins TRBV7-6 to TRBJ2-7; possibly TRBD2 for D (6 bases). The CDR3 runs 14 residues. CDR1 is SGHVS, CDR2 FNYEAQ, per germline. Trimming took off 3 bases at V and 2 bases at J, with 11 bases between the two ends. CDR3 sequence: CASSLGPGAYEQYF. The CDR3 DNA follows: TGTGCCAGCAGCTTGGGCCCGGGGGCCTACGAGCAGTACTTC.

This rearrangement joins TRBV12-3 or TRBV12-4 to TRBJ2-3; 13 positions agree with TRBD2. The ends lost 6 bases at V and 5 bases at J; junction bases unmatched: 11. The CDR3 consists of 17 residues. This CDR3 reads CASRPTSGRALGDTQYF. In nucleotides, the CDR3 is TGTGCCAGCAGACCTACTAGCGGGAGGGCCCTCGGAGATACGCAGTATTTT.

The rearrangement links TRBV4-1 to TRBJ1-4, with D maybe TRBD1 (5 bases). The V end was cut by 1 base, the J end by 5 bases, with 8 bases between. Germline V lookup: CDR1 MGHRA, CDR2 YSYEKL. This CDR3 is built from 14 residues. The CDR3 DNA reads TGCGCCAGCAGCCAAGTAGGGGAGAATGAAAAACTGTTTTTT. It codes for CASSQVGENEKLFF.

The chain combines TRBV7-9 with TRBJ2-2, with D uncertain. V lost 2 bases, J lost 6 bases, and 10 bases lay in between. CDR1 SEHNR and CDR2 FQNEAQ come from the germline V gene (reference sequence). The CDR3 loop spans 14 amino acids. The CDR3 DNA reads TGTGCCAGCAGCTTAACCATGTGGGCCGGGGAGCTGTTTTTT. It specifies CASSLTMWAGELFF.

The chain links TRBV27 to TRBJ2-7, with 7 positions matching TRBD1. Germline CDR1 and CDR2: MNHEY and SMNVEV (reference sequence). The CDR3 has 13 amino acids. J was trimmed by 3 bases and V by 8 bases; bases with no gene match: 7. The CDR3 loop reads CASGPGQLYEQYF. The CDR3, as DNA: TGTGCCAGCGGACCGGGACAGCTCTACGAGCAGTACTTC.

The rearrangement links TRBV30 to TRBJ2-7, with a possible D match to TRBD1 (5 bases). The germline CDR1 and CDR2 sequences are GTSNPN and SVGIG (reference sequence). Trimming shortened V by 4 bases and J by 6 bases, and 19 bases separated the two germline ends. The CDR3 runs 14 residues. As DNA, the CDR3 is TGTGCCTGGACTTTAAGTCAGGGTCGAGGCGAGCAGTACTTC. Residues: CAWTLSQGRGEQYF.

The V gene is TRBV12-3 or TRBV12-4, the J gene TRBJ2-7; 7 bases line up with TRBD2. V was pared by 5 bases and J by 6 bases, with 13 bases of the junction left unmatched. This CDR3 region has 15 residues. The CDR3 protein is CASSPSSGRPGEQYF. CDR3 sequence (DNA): TGTGCCAGCAGTCCTTCTAGCGGCCGCCCGGGCGAGCAGTACTTC.

The V and J genes are TRBV27 and TRBJ1-5, with no clear D. CDR1 MNHEY and CDR2 SMNVEV come from the germline V gene (reference sequence). CDR3 size: 13 residues. Trimming left V 4 bases short and J 4 bases short, with 8 bases between. In nucleotides, the CDR3 is TGTGCCAGCAGTTCAACGTGGAATCAGCCCCAGCATTTT. Translation gives CASSSTWNQPQHF.